This T cell receptor beta chain was recovered during a study of PD-L1 blockade in urothelial cancer. For the study at large: About 90% of the roughly 30 patients were men with bladder-origin urothelial cancer. Between 0 and 3 chemotherapy regimens preceded treatment for each patient.

CDR3 size: 17 residues. With V trimmed by 1 base and J by 1 base, 4 bases remained unmatched. The table came from immunoSEQ multiplex PCR; TCRdb's copy has only in-frame clones and leaves some out. The table records 33,000 or so clones, about 80% of them present only once. This sequence was found in an older man with urothelial cancer. The chain couples TRBV5-3 to TRBJ1-3; 11 bases map to TRBD1. TRBV5-3 is an ORF, with its function uncertain. Sequences were derived from PBMCs, sampled around atezolizumab (anti-PD-L1) treatment. The chain's CDR3 is CARSLKWDRGSGNTIYF. The CDR3 DNA reads as TGTGCCAGAAGCTTGAAGTGGGACAGGGGGTCTGGAAACACCATATATTTT.